This T cell receptor (beta chain) came from a study of early T cells in non-severe SARS-CoV-2 infection. Study in general: RNA in bulk from unsorted whole blood was sequenced, and chains were unpaired.

Losses at the gene ends were 5 bases for V and 0 bases for J; bases not matched to a gene: 10. This CDR3 is 17 amino acids long. In germline, CDR1 is MNHNY, CDR2 SVGAGI (reference sequence). Unique molecular identifiers were added to individual cDNA molecules. TCRdb reprocessed the 5' RACE reads with MiXCR, giving one entry per CDR3 protein. This table holds tens of thousands of distinct CDR3 sequences, around 10% found once. The specimen was whole blood, collected at baseline. The TCR was taken from an adult who was a healthcare worker with PCR-confirmed SARS-CoV-2 infection or an uninfected control (not recorded which). The V and J genes are TRBV6-6 and TRBJ2-7; TRBD1 matches 10 bases. CDR3 bases: TGTGCCAGCAGTACAAATGGACAGGGGGGATCCTCCTACGAGCAGTACTTC. It yields the protein CASSTNGQGGSSYEQYF.